These 29 T cell receptor beta chains were sequenced from one sample in a study of graft-versus-host responses after intestinal transplantation. Their specific antigens are unknown. The protocol was immunoSEQ multiplex PCR, while the TCRdb copy is restricted to in-frame clones and leaves out a portion. The table records 150,000 or so clones, around 90% of them present only once. The specimen comprised unstimulated CD4+ T cells sorted from spleen or lymph node cells, sampled before intestinal transplant. Receptors originate from a human donor who received an intestinal transplant.

This chain joins TRBV2 and TRBJ2-2; D ambiguous. The germline gives CDR1 SNHLY, CDR2 FYNNEI. The CDR3 runs to 15 residues. V dropped 5 bases and J dropped 3 bases, with 13 bases sitting between them. CDR3 DNA sequence: TGTGCCAGCAGTCTAGGGTCCTGGGACACCGGGGAGCTGTTTTTT. The encoded protein is CASSLGSWDTGELFF.

This sequence joins TRBV5-1 and TRBJ2-2; D ambiguous. Between the trimmed V and J ends, which lost 2 bases and 3 bases, there was a span of 11 bases. The CDR3 is 15 amino acids. Germline loops: CDR1 SGHRS, CDR2 YFSETQ. CDR3 protein: CASSFLDPYTGELFF. The CDR3 DNA follows: TGCGCCAGCAGCTTTCTCGACCCCTACACCGGGGAGCTGTTTTTT.

This sequence joins TRBV4-1 and TRBJ1-5, with D tentatively TRBD1 (6 bases). Trimming pared 1 base from V and 3 bases from J, leaving 13 bases between. Germline V gene lookup returns CDR1 MGHRA and CDR2 YSYEKL. This CDR3 contains 16 residues. The CDR3 bases are TGCGCCAGCAGCCAAGTCATAGGACAGTTCAATCAGCCCCAGCATTTT. It yields the protein CASSQVIGQFNQPQHF.

The chain is built from TRBV25-1 and TRBJ2-2, with TRBD1 matching 7 bases. The germline gives CDR1 MGHDK, CDR2 SYGVNS. CDR3 length: 15 amino acids. Unmatched junction bases numbered 7, after V lost 3 bases and J lost 6 bases. The DNA for the CDR3 is TGTGCCAGCAGTGATCCCGGTGACAGGGCCGGGGAGCTGTTTTTT. Protein sequence: CASSDPGDRAGELFF.

The rearrangement joins TRBV6-1 to TRBJ2-5; TRBD1 agrees at 9 bases. Judging by the DNA end, TRBJ2-7 fits better; the J call may be wrong. Germline CDR1 MNHNS, CDR2 SASEGT. The CDR3 has 13 residues. DNA of the CDR3: TGTGCCAGCAGTGACGGACAGGGGACCGAGCAGTACTTC. As protein: CASSDGQGTEQYF.

This chain joins TRBV28 and TRBJ1-5; 7 positions agree with TRBD1. Unmatched junction bases numbered 10, after V lost 3 bases and J lost 2 bases. There are 17 residues in the CDR3. CDR1 MDHEN and CDR2 SYDVKM come from the germline V gene. The CDR3 region is CASSFQRQGVGNQPQHF. CDR3 bases: TGTGCCAGCAGTTTCCAACGACAGGGTGTCGGCAATCAGCCCCAGCATTTT.

The chain couples TRBV5-4 to TRBJ1-5; 7 bases fit TRBD1. The CDR3 contains 14 residues. Per germline, CDR1 SGHNT and CDR2 YYREEE (reference sequence). The V and J ends lost 3 bases and 9 bases, in that order; junction bases with no gene match: 9. Here the CDR3 DNA reads TGTGCCAGCAGCTCTGACAGGGACTTAGGGCCCCAGCATTTT. Protein product: CASSSDRDLGPQHF.

The CDR3 reads CASSSDRPVAGAFF. The CDR3, as DNA: TGTGCCAGTTCCTCGGATAGACCCGTCGCTGGAGCTTTCTTT. This chain links TRBV18 with TRBJ1-1, with unresolved D. Germline V CDR1 and CDR2: KGHSH, LQKENI. This CDR3 comprises 14 residues. V gave up 9 bases and J gave up 10 bases, with 24 bases separating them.

The rearrangement joins TRBV6-5 to TRBJ2-4; 8 nucleotides match TRBD1. This CDR3 is built from 16 residues. The germline V gene encodes CDR1 MNHEY and CDR2 SVGAGI. The junction had 7 bases not matched to a gene; V was cut back by 0 bases and J by 6 bases. The CDR3 loop reads CASSYSQGANLNIQYF. CDR3 nucleotides: TGTGCCAGCAGTTACTCCCAGGGGGCGAATCTAAACATTCAGTACTTC.

The chain combines TRBV6-5 with TRBJ2-7; TRBD2 aligns across 7 bases. V trimming: 6 bases; J trimming: 3 bases; junction bases outside the gene matches: 5. This CDR3 has 13 amino acids. CDR1 is MNHEY, CDR2 SVGAGI, per germline. The CDR3 region has the DNA TGTGCCAGCAGCGAGACTAGCCGCTACGAGCAGTACTTC. Protein: CASSETSRYEQYF.

CDR3 bases: TGCAGCGTTGGTATCGACAGCTACGAGCAGTACTTC. This encodes CSVGIDSYEQYF. V is TRBV29-1 and J is TRBJ2-7; TRBD1 is a possible D gene (5 bases). The CDR3 loop spans 12 amino acids. The V gene's germline CDR1 is SQVTM and CDR2 ANQGSEA. V dropped 4 bases and J dropped 3 bases, with 10 bases sitting between them.

The V call is TRBV4-1, the J call TRBJ2-5; no clear D gene. Germline loops: CDR1 MGHRA, CDR2 YSYEKL. Trimming removed 9 bases at V and 5 bases at J, with 19 bases between. This CDR3 contains 14 residues. CDR3 nucleotides: TGCGCCAGTAAGACGATCGGGTCCGGGGAGACCCAGTACTTC. Encoded protein: CASKTIGSGETQYF.

V is TRBV19 and J is TRBJ2-7, with 7 bases identical to TRBD1. This CDR3 is built from 14 residues. Germline V gives CDR1 LNHDA, CDR2 SQIVND (reference sequence). Germline trimming cut 6 bases from V and 3 bases from J; bases unmatched to any gene: 8. The CDR3 DNA reads as TGTGCCAGTAGCCCGACAGGGAGATACTACGAGCAGTACTTC. Encoded protein: CASSPTGRYYEQYF.

The chain has TRBV27 and TRBJ2-1, with 11 bases lining up with TRBD2. Germline CDR1 reads MNHEY; CDR2 reads SMNVEV (reference sequence). V shed 6 bases and J 12 bases; nucleotides not matched to a gene: 13. The CDR3 is 15 amino acids. CDR3 protein: CASRTLGASGGRQFF. The CDR3 DNA is TGTGCCAGCAGGACGCTCGGGGCTAGCGGGGGGAGGCAGTTCTTC.

The genes are TRBV4-1 and TRBJ1-1; D unresolved. CDR3 length: 18 amino acids. Germline CDR1 is MGHRA and CDR2 is YSYEKL. V was cut by 1 base and J by 6 bases, with 24 bases left in between. The DNA of the CDR3 is TGCGCCAGCAGCCAAGGGGCCGCTAAATCCACGAAATACGCTGAAGCTTTCTTT. Its translation is CASSQGAAKSTKYAEAFF.

This sequence joins TRBV29-1 and TRBJ2-2, with D possibly being TRBD2 (6 bases). The CDR3 consists of 14 residues. Deletions cut 3 bases from V and 3 bases from J, with 11 bases between. CDR1 and CDR2 from the germline V gene are SQVTM and ANQGSEA. CDR3 bases: TGCAGCGTTGAGAAGGGACTCGACACCGGGGAGCTGTTTTTT. Residues: CSVEKGLDTGELFF.

This clone was seen a single time. CDR3 bases: TGTGCCAGCAGTGAAACCGTGAGCTCCTACGAGCAGTACTTC. Translation: CASSETVSSYEQYF. The chain has TRBV6-5 and TRBJ2-7; D gene uncertain. Trimming shortened V by 5 bases and J by 0 bases, and 11 bases separated the two germline ends. CDR1 and CDR2 (germline): MNHEY, SVGAGI. This CDR3 is built from 14 residues.

The V and J genes are TRBV10-3 and TRBJ2-2, with TRBD2 matching 8 bases. V dropped 8 bases and J dropped 6; count of bases not matched to a gene: 8. Germline CDR1 ENHRY, CDR2 SYGVKD. The CDR3 length is 14 residues. The CDR3 bases are TGTGCCATCGCGGGAGCGGGAGAAGCCGGGGAGCTGTTTTTT. Amino acid sequence: CAIAGAGEAGELFF.

The V gene is TRBV28, the J gene TRBJ2-5; D is possibly TRBD2 (6 bases). The CDR3 runs 14 residues. Germline assignment: CDR1 MDHEN and CDR2 SYDVKM. V lost 2 bases to trimming and J lost 2 bases, with 9 bases between them. The CDR3 DNA follows: TGTGCCAGCAGTTTACCCGGGACTCAAGAGACCCAGTACTTC. Amino acid sequence: CASSLPGTQETQYF.

The CDR3 spells CASSPQGQGFYEQYF. DNA of the CDR3: TGTGCCAGCTCACCACAGGGACAGGGTTTCTACGAGCAGTACTTC. The chain combines TRBV18 with TRBJ2-7; 9 nucleotides agree with TRBD1. Germline values: CDR1 KGHSH, CDR2 LQKENI. V lost 1 base, J lost 3 bases, and 4 bases stayed unmatched. There are 15 residues in the CDR3. The whole variable domain, filled in from reference TRBV18 and TRBJ2-7, reads NAGVMQNPRHLVRRRGQEARLRCSPMKGHSHVYWYRQLPEEGLKFMVYLQKENIIDESGMPKERFSAEFPKEGPSILRIQQVVRGDSAAYFCASSPQGQGFYEQYFGPGTRLTVT.

V usage is TRBV9 and J usage is TRBJ2-2; no reliable D call. CDR3 length: 14 amino acids. Looked up from germline, CDR1 is SGDLS and CDR2 is YYNGEE. V lost 0 bases, J lost 0 bases, and 3 bases lay in between. CDR3 DNA: TGTGCCAGCAGCGTAGCATCGAACACCGGGGAGCTGTTTTTT. It is translated as CASSVASNTGELFF.

V and J are TRBV6-1 and TRBJ2-7; 11 nucleotides match TRBD1. In germline, CDR1 is MNHNS, CDR2 SASEGT. The junction had 10 bases not matched to a gene; V was cut back by 4 bases and J by 8 bases. CDR3 length: 15 residues. The CDR3 is CASSVGQGAPSKQYF. Written as DNA, the CDR3 is TGTGCCAGCAGTGTCGGACAGGGGGCCCCAAGCAAGCAGTACTTC.

The chain is built from TRBV9 and TRBJ2-7; no definite D call. V lost 0 bases to trimming and J lost 3 bases, with 10 bases between them. Germline V gives CDR1 SGDLS, CDR2 YYNGEE. This CDR3 has 14 amino acids. Written as DNA, the CDR3 is TGTGCCAGCAGCGTAGGAAATAGCTTCTACGAGCAGTACTTC. Translating it yields CASSVGNSFYEQYF.

This chain joins TRBV6-1 and TRBJ2-1; D may correspond to TRBD1 or TRBD2 (6 bases each). Per the germline V gene, CDR1 is MNHNS and CDR2 is SASEGT. With 0 bases removed from V and 1 base from J, the gap between germline ends came to 10 bases. This CDR3 is built from 16 residues. CDR3 sequence: CASSEAGGPSYNEQFF. CDR3 bases: TGTGCCAGCAGTGAAGCAGGGGGGCCTTCCTACAATGAGCAGTTCTTC.

This clone came up once. The chain joins TRBV7-9 to TRBJ2-6; maybe TRBD2 (5 bases). Germline CDR1 SEHNR, CDR2 FQNEAQ (reference sequence). V lost 5 bases to trimming and J lost 1 base, with 9 bases between them. This CDR3 comprises 15 residues. This chain's CDR3 is CASSQEESGANVLTF. The CDR3 DNA follows: TGTGCCAGCAGCCAGGAGGAATCTGGGGCCAACGTCCTGACTTTC.

V is TRBV5-8 and J is TRBJ2-3; TRBD1 might be the D (6 bases). The CDR3 length is 16 residues. V was trimmed by 1 base and J by 3 bases, leaving 15 bases between them. CDR1 is SGHTS and CDR2 is YDEGEE in the germline V gene. This CDR3 is CASSLQGLSGTDTQYF. In nucleotides, the CDR3 is TGTGCCAGCAGCTTGCAGGGGCTAAGTGGGACAGATACGCAGTATTTT.

The gene calls are TRBV7-6 and TRBJ2-5; 7 nucleotides match TRBD1. Germline CDR1 SGHVS, CDR2 FNYEAQ. Trimming cost V 2 bases and J 4 bases; bases outside gene matches: 7. The CDR3 extends over 15 amino acids. DNA for the CDR3: TGTGCCAGCAGCTTAACAGGGGCGGTCGGAGAGACCCAGTACTTC. Protein product: CASSLTGAVGETQYF.

V and J are TRBV7-6 and TRBJ1-3, with 10 bases aligning to TRBD1. Germline values: CDR1 SGHVS, CDR2 FNYEAQ. The CDR3 runs 15 residues. The V and J ends lost 5 bases and 1 base, in that order; junction bases with no gene match: 2. The CDR3 region is CASSRDRGSGNTIYF. The CDR3 DNA follows: TGTGCCAGCAGCCGGGACAGGGGATCTGGAAACACCATATATTTT.

The chain uses TRBV29-1 and TRBJ2-7, with 9 bases aligning to TRBD1. This CDR3 spans 14 amino acids. Unmatched junction bases numbered 8, after V lost 6 bases and J lost 2 bases. Germline V CDR1 and CDR2: SQVTM, ANQGSEA. The CDR3 bases are TGCAGCGTGTTAAACCGGGACAGGGCCTACGAGCAGTACTTC. This encodes CSVLNRDRAYEQYF.